The next 20 T cell receptor beta chains were all read from a single sample in a study of blood T cell repertoires in COVID-19. The assay was immunoSEQ multiplex PCR, and TCRdb's table has in-frame clones only and misses some. This table has some 200,000 clones, 87% appearing once. The sample was peripheral blood. The receptors were sampled from a woman under 30 who had recovered from COVID-19.

The rearrangement links TRBV7-9 to TRBJ2-7; 9 positions match TRBD1. The CDR3 consists of 17 residues. The junction had 12 bases not matched to a gene; V was cut back by 0 bases and J by 6 bases. The germline V gene has CDR1 SEHNR and CDR2 FQNEAQ (reference sequence). DNA of the CDR3: TGTGCCAGCAGCTTAGCGGGGACAGGGTTCTTCCCCCGCGAGCAGTACTTC. Its protein is CASSLAGTGFFPREQYF.

The chain couples TRBV10-1 to TRBJ2-1; 11 nucleotides align to TRBD2. Per the germline V gene, CDR1 is WNHNN and CDR2 is SYGVQD (reference sequence). The CDR3 loop spans 17 amino acids. V lost 5 bases, J lost 2 bases, and 8 bases stayed unmatched. CDR3 residues: CASSSSGTSGTYNEQFF. CDR3 DNA: TGCGCCAGCAGTTCCTCCGGGACTAGCGGTACCTACAATGAGCAGTTCTTC.

This clone has only one observation. The V and J genes are TRBV13 and TRBJ1-1, with 8 bases matching TRBD1. The germline gives CDR1 PRHDT, CDR2 FYEKMQ (reference sequence). Trimming took 5 bases from V and 0 from J; bases not matched to a gene: 11. CDR3 length: 17 amino acids. The CDR3 loop reads CASSPRPGTGMNTEAFF. In nucleotides, the CDR3 is TGTGCCAGCAGCCCTCGTCCCGGGACAGGAATGAACACTGAAGCTTTCTTT.

Written as DNA, the CDR3 is TGTGCCAGCAAGATTGGGACAGATTACACTGAAGCTTTCTTT. Amino acids: CASKIGTDYTEAFF. V gene TRBV5-8 combines with J gene TRBJ1-1, with 7 bases fitting TRBD1. This CDR3 comprises 14 residues. Germline trimming cut 6 bases from V and 3 bases from J; bases unmatched to any gene: 8. The germline gives CDR1 SGHTS, CDR2 YDEGEE.

The chain is built from TRBV18 and TRBJ2-6; D ambiguous. The V gene's germline CDR1 is KGHSH and CDR2 LQKENI. Trimming left V 1 base short and J 0 bases short, with 16 bases between. CDR3 length: 19 amino acids. The CDR3 here is CASSPLRQADLSGANVLTF. DNA of the CDR3: TGTGCCAGCTCACCACTCCGGCAGGCCGATCTCTCTGGGGCCAACGTCCTGACTTTC.

The chain links TRBV5-5 to TRBJ2-2, with unresolved D. Per germline, CDR1 SGHKS and CDR2 YYEKEE (reference sequence). This CDR3 has 13 amino acids. The germline V and J ends were trimmed by 1 base and 5 bases, with 6 bases remaining between them. The CDR3 protein is CASSLPVTGELFF. The CDR3, as DNA: TGTGCCAGCAGCTTGCCGGTAACCGGGGAGCTGTTTTTT.

This clone was seen only once. This chain joins TRBV4-2 and TRBJ2-5; 8 nucleotides match TRBD2. V was clipped by 1 base and J by 2 bases; unmatched bases: 6. Per the germline V gene, CDR1 is LGHNA and CDR2 is YNFKEQ. This CDR3 has 16 residues. CDR3 region: CASSQGVLADQETQYF. The CDR3 bases are TGTGCCAGCAGCCAAGGGGTACTAGCGGATCAAGAGACCCAGTACTTC.

The chain carries TRBV4-3 and TRBJ1-4; the D is unclear. Germline-derived CDR1 and CDR2 are LGHNA and YSLEER. V dropped 3 bases and J dropped 0 bases, with 14 bases sitting between them. There are 17 residues in the CDR3. CDR3 sequence reads: CASSHPSDGATNEKLFF. The CDR3 DNA reads TGCGCCAGCAGCCACCCCTCGGACGGGGCAACTAATGAAAAACTGTTTTTT.

In its sample, this clone was seen once. The chain combines TRBV10-3 with TRBJ1-2; 8 bases match TRBD1. CDR1 and CDR2 from the germline V gene are ENHRY and SYGVKD. The V segment lost 2 bases and the J segment 1 base; nucleotides outside the gene matches: 3. The CDR3 has 15 residues. The CDR3 loop is CAISEDGTGNYGYTF. In DNA, the CDR3 is TGTGCCATCAGTGAGGACGGGACAGGTAACTATGGCTACACCTTC.

This clone has only a few counts. The gene calls are TRBV5-6 and TRBJ1-2, with no clear D. Trimming cost V 2 bases and J 5 bases, with 7 bases left between them. The CDR3 covers 12 residues. CDR1 and CDR2 (germline): SGHDT, YYEEEE. CDR3 in amino acids: CASSLEQYGYTF. CDR3 bases: TGTGCCAGCAGCTTAGAACAGTATGGCTACACCTTC.

This clone occurred once. This rearrangement joins TRBV27 to TRBJ1-1, with D unclear. With 4 bases removed from V and 2 bases from J, the gap between germline ends came to 8 bases. CDR3 length: 13 amino acids. CDR1 and CDR2 from the germline V gene are MNHEY and SMNVEV (reference sequence). This CDR3 reads CASSYRGNTEAFF. CDR3 sequence (DNA): TGTGCCAGCAGTTACCGGGGAAACACTGAAGCTTTCTTT.

The chain uses TRBV9 and TRBJ2-1, with 9 bases matching TRBD1. The CDR3 covers 15 residues. The ends lost 2 bases at V and 6 bases at J; junction bases unmatched: 6. Germline CDR1 SGDLS, CDR2 YYNGEE. The DNA for the CDR3 is TGTGCCAGCAGCGTCTCCGGGACAGGGTTCAATGAGCAGTTCTTC. This gives the protein CASSVSGTGFNEQFF.

The chain combines TRBV29-1 with TRBJ2-3; 14 bases match TRBD2. The ends lost 7 bases at V and 6 bases at J; junction bases unmatched: 6. The V gene's germline CDR1 is SQVTM and CDR2 ANQGSEA. This CDR3 has 14 residues. The CDR3 coding sequence is TGCAGCGATGGGACTAGCGGGAGTATCGATACGCAGTATTTT. It specifies CSDGTSGSIDTQYF.

The chain has TRBV30 and TRBJ1-2; maybe TRBD1 (5 bases). The length of the CDR3 is 13 residues. Germline-derived CDR1 and CDR2 are GTSNPN and SVGIG (reference sequence). With 4 bases removed from V and 8 bases from J, the gap between germline ends came to 17 bases. For the CDR3, the DNA is TGTGCCTGGATACCTAGCGGGGCCAGGGGCTACACCTTC. Its translation: CAWIPSGARGYTF.

V usage is TRBV11-3 and J usage is TRBJ2-7, with D maybe TRBD1 (6 bases). Trimming cost V 1 base and J 6 bases, with 13 bases left between them. CDR3 size: 14 residues. In germline, CDR1 is SGHNT, CDR2 YENEEA. DNA of the CDR3: TGTGCCAGCAGCTTAGGACCTAACAGGGTCGAGCAGTACTTC. Protein: CASSLGPNRVEQYF.

The chain is built from TRBV9 and TRBJ2-7; possible D gene TRBD1, 5 bases. V lost 4 bases and J lost 7, with 18 bases in between. This CDR3 spans 14 amino acids. CDR1 and CDR2 from the germline V gene are SGDLS and YYNGEE. The CDR3 loop is CASSPEPGFGEQYF. The CDR3 DNA follows: TGTGCCAGCAGCCCTGAGCCAGGGTTTGGAGAGCAGTACTTC.

This rearrangement joins TRBV4-2 to TRBJ2-1, with 9 bases aligning to TRBD2. Per germline, CDR1 LGHNA and CDR2 YNFKEQ. J was trimmed by 7 bases and V by 4 bases; bases with no gene match: 14. CDR3 length equals 17 residues. The CDR3 DNA follows: TGTGCCAGCAGCCGCTCGAATTCCGGGACTAGCACGAATGAGCAGTTCTTC. The encoded protein is CASSRSNSGTSTNEQFF.

This chain connects TRBV29-1 to TRBJ2-7; 8 positions agree with TRBD1. Per the germline V gene, CDR1 is SQVTM and CDR2 is ANQGSEA. This CDR3 has 14 residues. V was pared by 5 bases and J by 3 bases, with 9 bases of the junction left unmatched. For the CDR3, the DNA is TGCAGCGTTTTATTTACAGGGGGTAACTACGAGCAGTACTTC. It yields the protein CSVLFTGGNYEQYF.

The chain uses TRBV15 and TRBJ2-5; 14 bases match TRBD2. The V segment lost 4 bases and the J segment 5 bases; nucleotides outside the gene matches: 3. Germline V gene sequence: CDR1 LNHNV, CDR2 YYDKDF (reference sequence). This CDR3 contains 15 residues. CDR3 in amino acids: CATSNGLAGGETQYF. Here the CDR3 DNA reads TGTGCCACCAGCAACGGACTAGCGGGAGGTGAGACCCAGTACTTC.

The rearrangement uses TRBV20-1 and TRBJ1-4; 7 nucleotides match TRBD1. The CDR3 extends over 11 amino acids. In germline, CDR1 is DFQATT, CDR2 SNEGSKA (reference sequence). J lost 11 bases, V lost 5 bases, and 5 bases had no gene match. This CDR3 reads CSAPDRTKLFF. The CDR3 DNA is TGCAGTGCTCCGGACAGGACTAAACTGTTTTTT.